This T cell receptor beta chain was identified during a study of OX40 agonist ivuxolimab in advanced cancers. Study-level information: Ivuxolimab, which is an agonistic anti-OX40 (CD134) antibody, was administered to the patients. Patients were dosed intravenously with ivuxolimab at 0.01 to 10 mg/kg every 2 weeks. The study's findings and limits: Low normalized clonal expansion also occurred in some nonresponding patients.

As concerns this clone: What it binds is not known.

Libraries were prepared by immunoSEQ multiplex PCR; TCRdb keeps only in-frame clonotypes and omits some of them. The sample holds some 52,000 clones, 85% to 95% seen once. CDR1 is MDHEN, CDR2 SYDVKM, per germline. Trimming stripped 2 bases from V and 7 bases from J, with 12 bases between. The CDR3 spans 15 residues. The source of this sequence is an adult with an advanced solid tumor such as melanoma, head and neck, liver or kidney cancer. This chain links TRBV28 with TRBJ1-6; D is possibly TRBD1 (6 bases). This specimen was CD4+ or CD8+ T cells sorted from blood, taken in a trial of the OX40 agonist ivuxolimab. The CDR3 DNA is TGTGCCAGCAGTTTACCCGGGACATTGAATTCACCCCTCCACTTT. It codes for CASSLPGTLNSPLHF.